This T cell receptor (beta chain) was identified during a study of STAT5B mutations in CD4+ large granular lymphocyte leukemia. Looked up from germline, CDR1 is SGHNT and CDR2 is YENEEA. Trimming removed 4 bases at V and 9 bases at J, with 10 bases between. This CDR3 has 13 residues. Only in-frame clones appear in the TCRdb table, and some are missing; sequencing was by immunoSEQ multiplex PCR. Seen here are over 25,000 clones, approximately 74% observed once, and the top ten hold 0.25% to 0.35%. The TCR comes from a human donor in good health. Source material: CD4+ T cells from blood buffy coats. This rearrangement joins TRBV11-3 to TRBJ1-6; D might be TRBD1 (6 bases). The CDR3 nucleotides are TGTGCCAGCAGCTCCGACAGGACTTCACCCCTCCACTTT. Amino acid sequence: CASSSDRTSPLHF.